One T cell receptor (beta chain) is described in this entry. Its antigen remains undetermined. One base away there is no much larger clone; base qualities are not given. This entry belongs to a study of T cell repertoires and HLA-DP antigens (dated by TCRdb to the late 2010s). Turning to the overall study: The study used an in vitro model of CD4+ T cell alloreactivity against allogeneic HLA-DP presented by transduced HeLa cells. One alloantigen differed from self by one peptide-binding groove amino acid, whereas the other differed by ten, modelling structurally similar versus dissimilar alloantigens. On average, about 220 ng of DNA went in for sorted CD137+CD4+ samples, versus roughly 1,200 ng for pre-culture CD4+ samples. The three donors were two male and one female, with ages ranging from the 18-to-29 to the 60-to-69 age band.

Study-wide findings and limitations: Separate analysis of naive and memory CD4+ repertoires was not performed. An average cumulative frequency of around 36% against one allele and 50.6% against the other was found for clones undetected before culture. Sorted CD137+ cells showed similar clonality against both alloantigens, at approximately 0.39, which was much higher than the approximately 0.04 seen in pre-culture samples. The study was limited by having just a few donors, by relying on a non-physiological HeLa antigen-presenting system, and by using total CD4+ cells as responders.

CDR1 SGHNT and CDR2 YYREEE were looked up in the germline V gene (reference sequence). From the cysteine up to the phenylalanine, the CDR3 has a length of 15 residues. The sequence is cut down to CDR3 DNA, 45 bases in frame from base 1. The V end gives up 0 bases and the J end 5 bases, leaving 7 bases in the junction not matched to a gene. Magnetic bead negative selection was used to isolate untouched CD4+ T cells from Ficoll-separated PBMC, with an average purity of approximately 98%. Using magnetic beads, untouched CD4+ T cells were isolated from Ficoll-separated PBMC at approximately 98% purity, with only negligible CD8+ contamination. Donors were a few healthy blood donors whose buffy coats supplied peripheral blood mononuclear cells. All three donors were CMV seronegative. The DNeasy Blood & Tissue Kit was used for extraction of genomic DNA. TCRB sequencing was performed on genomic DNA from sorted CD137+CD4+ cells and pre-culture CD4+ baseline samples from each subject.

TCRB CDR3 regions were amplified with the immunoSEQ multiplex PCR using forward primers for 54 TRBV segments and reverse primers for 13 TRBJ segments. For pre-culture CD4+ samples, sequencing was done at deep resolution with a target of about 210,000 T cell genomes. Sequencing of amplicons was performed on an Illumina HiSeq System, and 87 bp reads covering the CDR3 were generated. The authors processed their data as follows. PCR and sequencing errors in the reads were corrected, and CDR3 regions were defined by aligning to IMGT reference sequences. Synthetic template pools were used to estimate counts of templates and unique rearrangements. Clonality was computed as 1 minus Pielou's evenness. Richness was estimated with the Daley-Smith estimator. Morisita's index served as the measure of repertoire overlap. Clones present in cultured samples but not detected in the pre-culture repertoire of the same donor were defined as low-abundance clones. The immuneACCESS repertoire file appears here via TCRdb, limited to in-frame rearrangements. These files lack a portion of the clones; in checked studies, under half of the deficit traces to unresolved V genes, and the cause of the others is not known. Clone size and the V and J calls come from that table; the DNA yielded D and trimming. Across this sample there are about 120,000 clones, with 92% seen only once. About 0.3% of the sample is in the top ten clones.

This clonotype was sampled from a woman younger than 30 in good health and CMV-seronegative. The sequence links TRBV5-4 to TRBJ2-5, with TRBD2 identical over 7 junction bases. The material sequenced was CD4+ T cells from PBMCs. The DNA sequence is TGTGCCAGCAGCTTGGAGGGCCTCGGGGGGGAGACCCAGTACTTC. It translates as CASSLEGLGGETQYF.